Detailed here is one T cell receptor (beta chain). Its specificity is not known. Stated time point: newly diagnosed GD, antithyroid drugs for less than 3 months. With RNA extracted from PBMCs as input, the TCR library was made. This entry belongs to a study of regulatory T cells in long-lasting Graves disease. Libraries of TCR beta came from iRepertoire HTBI primers plus Arm-PCR of CDR3 regions. TCRdb analysed the multiplex PCR reads with MiXCR anew, one entry per CDR3 protein. This table holds some 450,000 distinct CDR3 sequences, about a sixth found once. Study-wide results and caveats: The number of shared public clonotypes was higher in persistent patients (about 3,000) than new patients (966).

This same sample was also part of a study on T cells in Graves' hyperthyroidism and ophthalmopathy. This second study says: Stable Graves' hyperthyroidism denoted no ophthalmopathy progression over 18 months. The TCR CDR3 was amplified in a first-round RT-PCR using the HTBI primer set.

The input for sequencing was peripheral blood mononuclear cells (PBMCs), taken at new diagnosis, from a patient treated with antithyroid drugs. This TCR derives from a woman aged 25-40 years with Graves disease.

DNA for the CDR3: TGCAGTGCTTGGGGGTCATTCAATCAGCCCCAGCATTTT. Translating it yields CSAWGSFNQPQHF. This chain connects TRBV20-1 to TRBJ1-5, with D possibly matching TRBD1 (5 bases). The CDR3 spans 13 residues. Germline V gives CDR1 DFQATT, CDR2 SNEGSKA (reference sequence). V was trimmed by 5 bases and J by 3 bases, leaving 11 bases between them.